This T cell receptor (beta chain) was found in a study of CD8 T cells in Susac syndrome. The study's findings and limits: The study conceded that relatively few individuals underwent its TCR sequencing and HLA analysis.

RNA, at 0.5 to 1 ug, was reverse transcribed with random hexamers. TCRdb itself ran the immunoSEQ multiplex PCR reads through MiXCR, one entry per CDR3 protein. Of more than 80,000 distinct CDR3 sequences in the sample, roughly 94% were seen once. Germline V CDR1 and CDR2: SGHDT, YYEEEE. The CDR3 length is 15 residues. Notes on this clonotype: No antigen is known for it. One end of the junction fails to match germline, which may point to a read error.

Negative isolation was used for CD8+ and CD4+ T cells and FACS enrichment for TEMRA cells. The sample was CD8+ T cells from PBMCs. The V gene is TRBV5-6, the J gene TRBJ2-2; tentatively, D is TRBD1 or TRBD2 (5 bases each). The origin of this receptor is a human donor with Susac syndrome. The DNA of the CDR3 is TGTGCCAGCAGTTTGGGGACGGGGAACACCGGGGAGCTGTTTTTT. As protein: CASSLGTGNTGELFF.